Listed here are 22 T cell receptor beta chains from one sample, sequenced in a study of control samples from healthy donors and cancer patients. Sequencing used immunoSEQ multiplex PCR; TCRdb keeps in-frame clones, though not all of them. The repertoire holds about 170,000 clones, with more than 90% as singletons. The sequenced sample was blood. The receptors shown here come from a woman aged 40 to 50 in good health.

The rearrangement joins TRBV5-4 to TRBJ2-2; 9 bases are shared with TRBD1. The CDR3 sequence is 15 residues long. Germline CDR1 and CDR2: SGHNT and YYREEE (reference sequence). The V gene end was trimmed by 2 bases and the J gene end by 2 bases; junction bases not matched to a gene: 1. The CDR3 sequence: CASSLTGGNTGELFF. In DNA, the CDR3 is TGTGCCAGCAGCTTAACAGGGGGCAACACCGGGGAGCTGTTTTTT.

The CDR3 nucleotides are TGTGCCAGTAGTGTAAACCCTACCGAACCAAGCGAAAAACTGTTTTTT. This translates into CASSVNPTEPSEKLFF. The chain has TRBV19 and TRBJ1-4; no clear D gene. Trimming pared 5 bases from V and 8 bases from J, leaving 21 bases between. Germline values: CDR1 LNHDA, CDR2 SQIVND (reference sequence). CDR3 length: 16 residues. The whole variable domain, filled in from reference TRBV19 and TRBJ1-4, reads DGGITQSPKYLFRKEGQNVTLSCEQNLNHDAMYWYRQDPGQGLRLIYYSQIVNDFQKGDIAEGYSVSREKKESFPLTVTSAQKNPTAFYLCASSVNPTEPSEKLFFGSGTQLSVL.

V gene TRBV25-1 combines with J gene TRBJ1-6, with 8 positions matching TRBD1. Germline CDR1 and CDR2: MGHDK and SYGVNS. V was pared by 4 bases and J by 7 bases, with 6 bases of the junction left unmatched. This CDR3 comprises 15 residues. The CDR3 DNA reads TGTGCCAGCAGTGGCCAGGGGGCTGGGAATTCACCCCTCCACTTT. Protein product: CASSGQGAGNSPLHF.

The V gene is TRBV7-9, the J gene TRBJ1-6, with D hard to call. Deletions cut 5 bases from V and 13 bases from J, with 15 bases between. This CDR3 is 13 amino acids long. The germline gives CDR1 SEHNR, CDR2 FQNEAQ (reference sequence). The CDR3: CASSPESGRPLHF. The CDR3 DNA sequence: TGTGCCAGCAGCCCGGAGAGTGGGCGGCCCCTCCACTTT.

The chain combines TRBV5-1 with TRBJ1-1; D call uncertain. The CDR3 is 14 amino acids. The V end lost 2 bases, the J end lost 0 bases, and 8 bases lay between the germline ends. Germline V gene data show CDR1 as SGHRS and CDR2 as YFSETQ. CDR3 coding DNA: TGCGCCAGCAGCTTCACAGACCTGAACACTGAAGCTTTCTTT. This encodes CASSFTDLNTEAFF.

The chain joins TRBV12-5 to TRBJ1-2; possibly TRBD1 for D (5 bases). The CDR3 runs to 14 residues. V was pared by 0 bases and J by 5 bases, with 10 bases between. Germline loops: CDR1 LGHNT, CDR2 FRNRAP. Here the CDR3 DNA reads TGTGCTAGTGGTTTGGTAACCGGGACGTATGGCTACACCTTC. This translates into CASGLVTGTYGYTF.

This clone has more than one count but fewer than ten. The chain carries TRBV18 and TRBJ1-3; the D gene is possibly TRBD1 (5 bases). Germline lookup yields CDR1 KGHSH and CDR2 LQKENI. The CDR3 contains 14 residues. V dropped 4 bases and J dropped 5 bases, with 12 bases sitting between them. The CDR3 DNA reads TGTGCCAGCTCACTCTCCGAGGGGAGAAACACCATATATTTT. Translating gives CASSLSEGRNTIYF.

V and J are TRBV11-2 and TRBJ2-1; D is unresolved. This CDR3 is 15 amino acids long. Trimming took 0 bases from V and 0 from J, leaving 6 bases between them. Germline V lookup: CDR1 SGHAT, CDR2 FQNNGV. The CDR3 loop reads CASSLDQSSYNEQFF. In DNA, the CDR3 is TGTGCCAGCAGCTTAGACCAGAGCTCCTACAATGAGCAGTTCTTC.

The CDR3 spells CASSGTDTYEQYF. For the CDR3, the DNA is TGTGCCAGCAGCGGGACCGATACCTACGAGCAGTACTTC. The V call is TRBV5-6, the J call TRBJ2-7, with D perhaps matching TRBD1 or TRBD2 (5 bases each). The CDR3 contains 13 residues. Germline CDR1 and CDR2: SGHDT and YYEEEE. V was shortened by 4 bases and J by 2 bases, with 10 bases between the two germline ends.

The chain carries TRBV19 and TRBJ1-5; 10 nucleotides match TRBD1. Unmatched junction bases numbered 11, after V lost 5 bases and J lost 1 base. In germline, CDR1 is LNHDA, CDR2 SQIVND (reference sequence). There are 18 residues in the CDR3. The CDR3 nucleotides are TGTGCCAGTAGTTTGCAGGGACAGGGGTATGGGAGCAATCAGCCCCAGCATTTT. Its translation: CASSLQGQGYGSNQPQHF.

CDR3 amino acids: CASSRDAKTQYF. The CDR3 DNA is TGCGCCAGCAGCAGGGACGCCAAGACCCAGTACTTC. The chain recombines TRBV5-1 with TRBJ2-5; D possibly uses TRBD1 or TRBD2 (5 bases each). In germline, CDR1 is SGHRS, CDR2 YFSETQ. Trimming removed 4 bases at V and 6 bases at J, with 10 bases between. The CDR3 runs to 12 residues.

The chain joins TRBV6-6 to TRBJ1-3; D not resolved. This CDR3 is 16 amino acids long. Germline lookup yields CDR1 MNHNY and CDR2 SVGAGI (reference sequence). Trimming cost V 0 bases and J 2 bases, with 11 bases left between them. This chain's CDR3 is CASSYSGGPTGNTIYF. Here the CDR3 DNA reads TGTGCCAGCAGTTACTCTGGAGGTCCTACTGGAAACACCATATATTTT.

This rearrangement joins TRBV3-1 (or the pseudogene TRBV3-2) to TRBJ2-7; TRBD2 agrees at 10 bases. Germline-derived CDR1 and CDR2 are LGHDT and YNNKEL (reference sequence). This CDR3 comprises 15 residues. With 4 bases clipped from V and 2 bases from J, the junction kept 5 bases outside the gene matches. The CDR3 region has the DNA TGTGCCAGCAGCCCCGGACTAGCGGATGCCTACGAGCAGTACTTC. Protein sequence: CASSPGLADAYEQYF.

CDR3: CASSIGRAPVYGYTF. The CDR3 coding sequence is TGTGCCAGTAGTATTGGCAGGGCCCCCGTCTATGGCTACACCTTC. This chain uses TRBV19 with TRBJ1-2; maybe TRBD1 (5 bases). There are 15 residues in the CDR3. In germline, CDR1 is LNHDA, CDR2 SQIVND (reference sequence). V lost 3 bases to trimming and J lost 4 bases, with 15 bases between them.

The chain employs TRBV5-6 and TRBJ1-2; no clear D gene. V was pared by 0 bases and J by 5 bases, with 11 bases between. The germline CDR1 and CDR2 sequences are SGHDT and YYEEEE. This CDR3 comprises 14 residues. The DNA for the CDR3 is TGTGCCAGCAGCTTGGGAGTCTCGGTATATGGCTACACCTTC. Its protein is CASSLGVSVYGYTF.

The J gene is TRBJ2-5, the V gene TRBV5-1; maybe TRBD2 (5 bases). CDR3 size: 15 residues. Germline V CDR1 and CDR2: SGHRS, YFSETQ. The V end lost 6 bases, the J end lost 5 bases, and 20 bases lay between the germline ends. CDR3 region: CASNPEGWGDETQYF. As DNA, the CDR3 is TGCGCCAGCAACCCCGAGGGATGGGGAGACGAGACCCAGTACTTC.

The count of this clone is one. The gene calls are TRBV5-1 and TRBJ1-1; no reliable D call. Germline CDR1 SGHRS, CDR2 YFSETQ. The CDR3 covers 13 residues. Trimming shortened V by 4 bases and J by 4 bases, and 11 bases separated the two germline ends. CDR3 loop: CASSPTRPTEAFF. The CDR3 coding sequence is TGCGCCAGCAGCCCTACACGCCCCACTGAAGCTTTCTTT.

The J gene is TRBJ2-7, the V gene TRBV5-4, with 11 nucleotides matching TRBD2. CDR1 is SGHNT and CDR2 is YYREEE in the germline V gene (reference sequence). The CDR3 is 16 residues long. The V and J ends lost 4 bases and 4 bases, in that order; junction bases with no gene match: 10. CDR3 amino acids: CASSPAGTSGTYEQYF. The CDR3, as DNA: TGTGCCAGCAGCCCAGCGGGGACTAGCGGTACATACGAGCAGTACTTC.

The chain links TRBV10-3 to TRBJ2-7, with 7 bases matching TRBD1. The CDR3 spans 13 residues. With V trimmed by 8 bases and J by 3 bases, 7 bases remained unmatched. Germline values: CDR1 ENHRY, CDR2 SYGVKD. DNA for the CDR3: TGTGCCATCGCCCGGGACAGCGACTACGAGCAGTACTTC. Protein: CAIARDSDYEQYF.

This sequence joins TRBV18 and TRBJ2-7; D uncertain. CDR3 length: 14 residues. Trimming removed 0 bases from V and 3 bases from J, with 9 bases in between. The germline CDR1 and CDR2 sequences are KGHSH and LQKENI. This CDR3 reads CASSPPGTYYEQYF. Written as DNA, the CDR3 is TGTGCCAGCTCACCACCGGGCACCTACTACGAGCAGTACTTC. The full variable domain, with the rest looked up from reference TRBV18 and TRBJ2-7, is NAGVMQNPRHLVRRRGQEARLRCSPMKGHSHVYWYRQLPEEGLKFMVYLQKENIIDESGMPKERFSAEFPKEGPSILRIQQVVRGDSAAYFCASSPPGTYYEQYFGPGTRLTVT.

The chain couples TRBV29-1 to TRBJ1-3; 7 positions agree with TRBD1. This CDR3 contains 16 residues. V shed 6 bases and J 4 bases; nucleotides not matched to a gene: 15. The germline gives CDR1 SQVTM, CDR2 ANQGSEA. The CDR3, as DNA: TGCAGCGTCCCCTCGACAGGGCGTGCCTCGGGAAACACCATATATTTT. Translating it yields CSVPSTGRASGNTIYF. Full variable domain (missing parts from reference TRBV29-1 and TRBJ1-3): SAVISQKPSRDICQRGTSLTIQCQVDSQVTMMFWYRQQPGQSLTLIATANQGSEATYESGFVIDKFPISRPNLTFSTLTVSNMSPEDSSIYLCSVPSTGRASGNTIYFGEGSWLTVV.

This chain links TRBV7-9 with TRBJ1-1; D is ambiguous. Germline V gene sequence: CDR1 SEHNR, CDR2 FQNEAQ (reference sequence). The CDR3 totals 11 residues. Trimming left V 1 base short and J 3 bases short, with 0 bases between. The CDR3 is CASSLDTEAFF. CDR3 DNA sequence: TGTGCCAGCAGCTTAGACACTGAAGCTTTCTTT.